This T cell receptor (beta chain) derives from a study of blood T cell repertoires in COVID-19. Study in general: Acute and convalescent COVID-19 samples came from the United States, Italy and Spain.

Germline CDR1 and CDR2: SGHRS and YFSETQ. The CDR3 covers 16 residues. V lost 6 bases, J lost 0 bases, and 8 bases stayed unmatched. Produced via immunoSEQ multiplex PCR; TCRdb's table is partial and in-frame only. The table includes a few hundred thousand clones, around four fifths detected once. The source material was peripheral blood. The chain links TRBV5-1 to TRBJ2-1, with 8 bases identical to TRBD2. The source of this sequence is a woman older than 75 with active or convalescent COVID-19. CDR3 bases: TGCGCCAGCACCGTACTAGCGGCCGACTCCTACAATGAGCAGTTCTTC. Translated, it gives CASTVLAADSYNEQFF. Full variable domain (missing parts from reference TRBV5-1 and TRBJ2-1): KAGVTQTPRYLIKTRGQQVTLSCSPISGHRSVSWYQQTPGQGLQFLFEYFSETQRNKGNFPGRFSGRQFSNSRSEMNVSTLELGDSALYLCASTVLAADSYNEQFFGPGTRLTVL.